A single sample is the source of the 12 T cell receptor beta chains below, sequenced in a study of blood T cells in healthy people across ages. Primers used in a second PCR of roughly 7 to 11 cycles were a sample-barcoded 5' primer and a J-beta primer mix. TCRdb recomputed calls from the 5' RACE reads with MiXCR, one row per CDR3 protein. The data contain 1.5 million or so distinct CDR3 sequences, 42% of them singletons. The sample comprised blood. The receptors here all came from a woman aged 18-29 years in good health.

The chain combines TRBV10-3 with TRBJ2-4; 11 nucleotides align to TRBD2. CDR1 is ENHRY and CDR2 is SYGVKD in the germline V gene. This CDR3 region has 16 residues. Trimming took 5 bases from V and 0 from J; bases not matched to a gene: 3. The CDR3 protein is CAISTSGGPAKNIQYF. DNA of the CDR3: TGTGCCATCAGTACTAGCGGGGGCCCAGCCAAAAACATTCAGTACTTC.

This clonotype was seen more than once but under ten times. The chain employs TRBV20-1 and TRBJ2-3; 13 bases line up with TRBD2. The CDR3 is 16 residues long. In germline, CDR1 is DFQATT, CDR2 SNEGSKA (reference sequence). The junction had 4 bases not matched to a gene; V was cut back by 2 bases and J by 2 bases. CDR3 loop: CSARRGLAGPTDTQYF. CDR3 sequence (DNA): TGCAGTGCTAGAAGGGGACTAGCGGGGCCCACAGATACGCAGTATTTT.

This clonotype came up a few times. The chain couples TRBV2 to TRBJ1-2; the match to TRBD1 covers 12 bases. The CDR3 length is 16 residues. The trim removed 7 bases at V and 3 bases at J, leaving 9 bases unmatched. Germline CDR1 reads SNHLY; CDR2 reads FYNNEI. The CDR3 here is CASTPAGTGGDYGYTF. The CDR3 coding sequence is TGTGCCAGCACCCCTGCCGGGACAGGGGGCGACTATGGCTACACCTTC.

This clonotype appeared a few times. The chain carries TRBV20-1 and TRBJ1-1; D not resolved. The CDR3 sequence is 13 residues long. With 5 bases removed from V and 0 bases from J, the gap between germline ends came to 10 bases. Germline V gene sequence: CDR1 DFQATT, CDR2 SNEGSKA (reference sequence). CDR3: CSASDGMNTEAFF. In DNA form, the CDR3 reads TGCAGTGCTTCGGACGGCATGAACACTGAAGCTTTCTTT.

The V and J genes are TRBV20-1 and TRBJ2-1; TRBD2 matches 9 bases. Germline lookup yields CDR1 DFQATT and CDR2 SNEGSKA (reference sequence). The CDR3 runs to 18 residues. The junction had 11 bases not matched to a gene; V was cut back by 2 bases and J by 0 bases. The CDR3, as DNA: TGCAGTGCTAGACCTTGGGCGCTAGCGGGACTCTCCTACAATGAGCAGTTCTTC. Its protein product is CSARPWALAGLSYNEQFF.

This clonotype came up a few times. The rearrangement joins TRBV28 to TRBJ2-5; D is uncertain. CDR3 length: 12 amino acids. Germline assignment: CDR1 MDHEN and CDR2 SYDVKM. Trimming cost V 6 bases and J 4 bases, with 9 bases left between them. The CDR3 DNA reads as TGTGCCAGCAGGAGCAGTCGAGAGACCCAGTACTTC. Residues: CASRSSRETQYF.

This chain links TRBV7-8 with TRBJ2-4; TRBD1 aligns across 7 bases. CDR3 size: 12 residues. Germline assignment: CDR1 SGHVS and CDR2 FQNEAQ. V dropped 5 bases and J dropped 13; count of bases not matched to a gene: 8. The CDR3 DNA follows: TGTGCCAGCAGCCCAGGGGACAGTGAGCAGTACTTC. Its protein product is CASSPGDSEQYF.

Details on this clonotype: Its ends do not fully match the called genes, so a read error is possible. The V call is TRBV29-1, the J call TRBJ2-5; TRBD2 might be the D (5 bases). Germline values: CDR1 SQVTM, CDR2 ANQGSEA. The CDR3 has 14 residues. CDR3 residues: CSVVQALARETQYF. CDR3 DNA: TGCAGCGTTGTTCAGGCCCTCGCGAGGGAGACTCAGTACTTC.

This clonotype was counted ten times or more. The chain recombines TRBV12-3 or TRBV12-4 with TRBJ1-2, with D perhaps matching TRBD1 (5 bases). With 4 bases removed from V and 4 bases from J, the gap between germline ends came to 16 bases. This CDR3 is 15 amino acids long. The chain's CDR3 is CASSSWGGDFYGYTF. The CDR3 DNA is TGTGCCAGCAGTTCATGGGGGGGGGATTTCTATGGCTACACCTTC.

The rearrangement uses TRBV3-1 and TRBJ2-6; D remains unclear. Trimming cost V 2 bases and J 2 bases, with 7 bases left between them. Germline assignment: CDR1 LGHDT and CDR2 YNNKEL (reference sequence). The CDR3 runs to 15 residues. CDR3: CASSQFATGANVLTF. DNA for the CDR3: TGTGCCAGCAGCCAATTCGCTACTGGGGCCAACGTCCTGACTTTC.

This clonotype appeared a few times. The rearrangement uses TRBV3-1 and TRBJ1-1; no clear D. The CDR3 consists of 15 residues. The V gene lost 1 base and the J gene lost 0 bases, with 9 bases spanning the gap. The V gene's germline CDR1 is LGHDT and CDR2 YNNKEL (reference sequence). The CDR3 nucleotides read TGTGCCAGCAGCCAAGGAGTTAGGATGAACACTGAAGCTTTCTTT. This sequence encodes CASSQGVRMNTEAFF.

There are a few counts of this clonotype. V and J are TRBV10-3 and TRBJ2-1; 7 positions agree with TRBD2. From germline, CDR1 is ENHRY and CDR2 SYGVKD. CDR3 length: 14 amino acids. Losses at the gene ends were 3 bases for V and 8 bases for J; bases not matched to a gene: 7. The CDR3 DNA is TGTGCCATCAGTGAAGGTCTAGCGGCGGATGAGCAGTTCTTC. Residues: CAISEGLAADEQFF.